This TCR beta chain was recorded in a study of Ad26.COV2.S vaccination and SARS-CoV-2 variants. Findings and caveats of the study: Across vaccine and placebo recipients, the breadth of non-spike TCRs was similar. The analyses of TCR breadth and depth may have understated the size of total T cell responses.

Sample treatment: around 19 received Ad26.COV2.S at low or high dose, single or two shots; roughly five received placebo; per-sample allocation not given. Collection of samples fell on day 63 after the first vaccine or placebo injection. In the vaccine, an Ad26 vector expressed the SARS-CoV-2 spike of the Wuhan strain. Points on this clone: The antigen is undetermined.

The germline V gene has CDR1 PRHDT and CDR2 FYEKMQ (reference sequence). The CDR3 extends over 14 amino acids. The V and J ends lost 5 bases and 2 bases respectively, with 9 bases between them. The repertoire was sequenced with immunoSEQ multiplex PCR; TCRdb's copy has only in-frame clones and lacks some. This table holds about 480,000 clones, 87% found once. The origin of this receptor is a person aged 18-65 years who received the Ad26.COV2.S COVID-19 vaccine or a placebo. The chain recombines TRBV13 with TRBJ1-4, with D possibly matching TRBD1 (6 bases). This specimen consisted of peripheral blood, obtained in a trial of Ad26.COV2.S vaccine versus placebo. CDR3 DNA sequence: TGTGCCAGCAGCCCCGACAGGACTAATGAAAAACTGTTTTTT. Its translation: CASSPDRTNEKLFF.